These 15 T cell receptor beta chains share one sample of origin, sequenced in a study of shared clonotypes between healthy human individuals. Clones were read by immunoSEQ multiplex PCR, and TCRdb kept only the in-frame ones, dropping some. The sample has under 1,100,000 clones, 65% to 75% seen once. The sequenced sample consisted of memory CD4+ T cells sorted from blood. Subset: CD45RA-negative fraction. Receptor source: a man aged 18 to 29 in good health.

To note about this clone: In the same sample, other DNA sequences code for this CDR3. J is TRBJ1-1 and V is TRBV30; no definite D call. Trimming left V 2 bases short and J 2 bases short, with 6 bases between. This CDR3 has 12 residues. Germline V gives CDR1 GTSNPN, CDR2 SVGIG (reference sequence). The CDR3 protein is CAWSLANTEAFF. CDR3 DNA: TGTGCCTGGAGTCTTGCAAACACTGAAGCTTTCTTT.

This clone was observed a few times. CDR3 nucleotide sequence: TGTGCCAGCAGTCCCCCGGGCACAGATACGCAGTATTTT. Translation: CASSPPGTDTQYF. The V call is TRBV28, the J call TRBJ2-3; D remains unclear. The CDR3 runs 13 residues. The V and J ends lost 5 bases and 1 base respectively, with 7 bases between them. Germline V lookup: CDR1 MDHEN, CDR2 SYDVKM. Full variable domain (rest looked up from reference TRBV28 and TRBJ2-3): DVKVTQSSRYLVKRTGEKVFLECVQDMDHENMFWYRQDPGLGLRLIYFSYDVKMKEKGDIPEGYSVSREKKERFSLILESASTNQTSMYLCASSPPGTDTQYFGPGTRLTVL.

The J gene is TRBJ1-2, the V gene TRBV27; no clear D. This CDR3 is built from 14 residues. Trimming removed 4 bases at V and 3 bases at J, with 12 bases between. CDR1 and CDR2 (germline): MNHEY, SMNVEV (reference sequence). The CDR3 DNA reads as TGTGCCAGCAGTTCTTCCCGCGGGGACTATGGCTACACCTTC. Protein product: CASSSSRGDYGYTF.

The rearrangement links TRBV7-9 to TRBJ2-5; 8 positions agree with TRBD1. V was clipped by 5 bases and J by 5 bases; unmatched bases: 7. This CDR3 is built from 14 residues. Germline-derived CDR1 and CDR2 are SEHNR and FQNEAQ (reference sequence). This CDR3 is CASSATTGAETQYF. The CDR3 DNA reads as TGTGCCAGCAGCGCAACGACAGGGGCCGAGACCCAGTACTTC.

J is TRBJ2-7 and V is TRBV28; D call uncertain. Looked up from germline, CDR1 is MDHEN and CDR2 is SYDVKM. Trimming removed 3 bases at V and 2 bases at J, with 14 bases between. CDR3 length equals 15 residues. The CDR3, as DNA: TGTGCCAGCAGTTTCTCGCTGGGCGGTCCCTACGAGCAGTACTTC. This encodes CASSFSLGGPYEQYF.

The chain carries TRBV10-3 and TRBJ2-1; 9 nucleotides line up with TRBD1. With V trimmed by 2 bases and J by 0 bases, 2 bases remained unmatched. Germline CDR1 reads ENHRY; CDR2 reads SYGVKD. The CDR3 totals 16 residues. Here the CDR3 DNA reads TGTGCCATCAGTGAGGGACAGGGGAACTCCTACAATGAGCAGTTCTTC. Protein: CAISEGQGNSYNEQFF.

This chain uses TRBV18 with TRBJ1-6; D is unresolved. Germline CDR1 reads KGHSH; CDR2 reads LQKENI. This CDR3 is 13 amino acids long. The V and J ends lost 3 bases and 9 bases respectively, with 9 bases between them. The DNA of the CDR3 is TGTGCCAGCTCACCGTCCATGGGTTCACCCCTCCACTTT. Its translation: CASSPSMGSPLHF. Variable domain in full (rest from reference TRBV18 and TRBJ1-6): NAGVMQNPRHLVRRRGQEARLRCSPMKGHSHVYWYRQLPEEGLKFMVYLQKENIIDESGMPKERFSAEFPKEGPSILRIQQVVRGDSAAYFCASSPSMGSPLHFGNGTRLTVT.

The chain carries TRBV2 and TRBJ1-5; the match to TRBD1 covers 7 bases. V lost 6 bases and J lost 4; bases outside the gene matches: 3. Germline V lookup: CDR1 SNHLY, CDR2 FYNNEI. The CDR3 length is 13 residues. The CDR3 nucleotides read TGTGCCAGCAGGGAACAGGGGAATCAGCCCCAGCATTTT. This sequence encodes CASREQGNQPQHF.

The chain joins TRBV18 to TRBJ1-5, with 7 bases matching TRBD1. The germline CDR1 and CDR2 sequences are KGHSH and LQKENI. J gave up 3 bases and V 2 bases, and 10 bases lay outside the gene matches. CDR3 length equals 17 residues. In nucleotides, the CDR3 is TGTGCCAGCTCACCATCAGGGGGAGGGGGTAACAATCAGCCCCAGCATTTT. Encoded protein: CASSPSGGGGNNQPQHF.

The J gene is TRBJ2-7, the V gene TRBV7-2; D is undetermined. V lost 1 base, J lost 4 bases, and 11 bases lay in between. Germline V gives CDR1 SGHTA, CDR2 FQGNSA. The CDR3 extends over 14 amino acids. The CDR3 DNA reads TGTGCCAGCAGCTTAGAGGGCCGTAGATACGAGCAGTACTTC. This encodes CASSLEGRRYEQYF.

The chain has TRBV5-1 and TRBJ2-3; 10 bases map to TRBD2. Per germline, CDR1 SGHRS and CDR2 YFSETQ. Trimming took 4 bases from V and 4 from J; bases not matched to a gene: 6. The CDR3 has 15 amino acids. The CDR3: CASSPQRGGSDTQYF. CDR3 DNA sequence: TGCGCCAGCAGCCCCCAGCGGGGGGGGTCAGATACGCAGTATTTT. Full variable domain (rest looked up from reference TRBV5-1 and TRBJ2-3): KAGVTQTPRYLIKTRGQQVTLSCSPISGHRSVSWYQQTPGQGLQFLFEYFSETQRNKGNFPGRFSGRQFSNSRSEMNVSTLELGDSALYLCASSPQRGGSDTQYFGPGTRLTVL.

The count of this clone is one. The rearrangement links TRBV19 to TRBJ1-6; perhaps TRBD1 as D (6 bases). V was shortened by 5 bases and J by 7 bases, with 18 bases between the two germline ends. Germline assignment: CDR1 LNHDA and CDR2 SQIVND (reference sequence). This CDR3 has 16 amino acids. CDR3 sequence (DNA): TGTGCCAGTAGTCCCCGGGGGCCTGGGGGAAATTCACCCCTCCACTTT. It is translated as CASSPRGPGGNSPLHF.

The chain recombines TRBV10-1 with TRBJ1-6; no clear D gene. Germline loops: CDR1 WNHNN, CDR2 SYGVQD (reference sequence). The CDR3 consists of 13 residues. Trimming cost V 2 bases and J 6 bases, with 5 bases left between them. Here the CDR3 reads CASSEAGNSPLHF. CDR3 nucleotide sequence: TGCGCCAGCAGTGAGGCGGGTAATTCACCCCTCCACTTT.

CDR3 nucleotide sequence: TGTGCCAGCAGCTTATGGGACAGGGGAAATTCACCCCTCCACTTT. Residues: CASSLWDRGNSPLHF. This chain links TRBV7-9 with TRBJ1-6; 10 nucleotides agree with TRBD1. V was clipped by 2 bases and J by 7 bases; unmatched bases: 2. Germline CDR1 is SEHNR and CDR2 is FQNEAQ (reference sequence). This CDR3 spans 15 amino acids.

The J gene is TRBJ2-2, the V gene TRBV23-1; TRBD2 might be the D (7 bases). TRBV23-1 is known as an ORF, though its function is uncertain. The CDR3 totals 20 residues. V lost 0 bases and J 0 bases, leaving 20 bases between the germline ends. CDR3: CASSQSRGGRGEPNTGELFF. CDR3 DNA: TGCGCCAGCAGTCAATCGAGGGGGGGCAGGGGAGAACCGAACACCGGGGAGCTGTTTTTT.